This T cell receptor (beta chain) was profiled in a study of blood T cell repertoires in COVID-19. Overall study context: Sites across the United States, Italy and Spain contributed samples from acute and convalescent COVID-19. Sources were T cells, B-cell-depleted T cells, or PBMCs; the material itself was cDNA or gDNA.

The V end was cut by 4 bases, the J end by 4 bases, with 10 bases between. This CDR3 contains 13 residues. Germline CDR1 and CDR2: LGHDT and YNNKEL (reference sequence). This clone was observed a handful of times. The repertoire was sequenced with immunoSEQ multiplex PCR; TCRdb's copy has only in-frame clones and lacks some. The data show a few hundred thousand clones, more than 70% seen once. Sequencing used peripheral blood. This chain uses TRBV3-1 (or the pseudogene TRBV3-2) with TRBJ1-1; TRBD1 might be the D (6 bases). The receptor's source is a woman between 45 and 65 years old with acute or convalescent COVID-19. The CDR3: CASSRVGGTEAFF. Here the CDR3 DNA reads TGTGCCAGCAGCCGTGTAGGGGGCACTGAAGCTTTCTTT.